These 5 T cell receptor beta chains share one sample of origin, sequenced in a study of T cells in Graves' hyperthyroidism and ophthalmopathy. TCR beta CDR3 sequences were amplified from RNA transcripts. TCR CDR3 regions were first amplified by RT-PCR with HTBI primers. TCRdb independently ran MiXCR on the multiplex PCR reads; one entry per CDR3 protein. The profile shows approximately 870,000 distinct CDR3 sequences, 38% of them singletons. Sequenced: blood. These TCRs come from a man aged 18 to 30 with Graves' hyperthyroidism.

The chain links TRBV12-3 or TRBV12-4 to TRBJ1-6, with no clear D. This CDR3 has 15 amino acids. The V and J ends lost 5 bases and 6 bases respectively, with 14 bases between them. The CDR3 region is CASSITAGVNSPLHF. The CDR3 bases are TGTGCCAGCAGTATCACAGCGGGAGTTAATTCACCCCTCCACTTT.

This clonotype was found a few times. Mismatch with germline at one junction end may stem from a read error. The chain links TRBV7-9 to TRBJ2-7; TRBD2 aligns across 9 bases. CDR3 length: 15 amino acids. Germline-derived CDR1 and CDR2 are SEHNR and FQNEAQ (reference sequence). The CDR3 DNA is TGCGCCAGCAGCCAAGATGCGGGAGGGACCTACGAGCAGTACTTC. It specifies CASSQDAGGTYEQYF.

This clonotype was recorded many times. The chain is built from TRBV25-1 and TRBJ1-3, with D perhaps matching TRBD1 (5 bases). V was pared by 1 base and J by 10 bases, with 11 bases between. Germline values: CDR1 MGHDK, CDR2 SYGVNS. The CDR3 contains 13 residues. The CDR3 loop is CASSESGGSTIYF. CDR3 coding DNA: TGTGCCAGCAGTGAATCGGGGGGGTCAACCATATATTTT.

The chain employs TRBV2 and TRBJ1-5; possible D gene TRBD1, 6 bases. This CDR3 has 14 residues. The ends were cut back, 1 base at V and 8 bases at J, with 12 bases in the middle. CDR1 SNHLY and CDR2 FYNNEI come from the germline V gene. The DNA for the CDR3 is TGTGCCAGCAGTGAAGGCAGGGGTTCCGAGCCCCAGCATTTT. The encoded protein is CASSEGRGSEPQHF.

J is TRBJ2-2 and V is TRBV7-9; a possible D gene is TRBD2 (5 bases). The ends were cut back, 6 bases at V and 7 bases at J, with 12 bases in the middle. CDR3 length: 13 amino acids. Germline V CDR1 and CDR2: SEHNR, FQNEAQ (reference sequence). CDR3 bases: TGTGCCAGCAGATCCGGACGGGACGGGGAGCTGTTTTTT. It translates to CASRSGRDGELFF.